The next 25 T cell receptor beta chains were all read from a single sample in a study of OX40 agonist ivuxolimab in advanced cancers. Sequenced by immunoSEQ multiplex PCR; TCRdb stores in-frame clones only, minus some. The sample holds approximately 58,000 clones; 84% are singletons and the top ten take about 13%. The sequences come from CD4+ or CD8+ T cells sorted from blood, collected in a trial of the OX40 agonist ivuxolimab. All receptors derive from an adult with an advanced solid tumor such as melanoma, head and neck, liver or kidney cancer.

The gene calls are TRBV21-1 and TRBJ2-7; the table calls TRBD1, which could not be checked here. TRBV21-1 is a pseudogene locus. CDR3 length: 16 amino acids. CDR3 residues: CASSKAGDRSSYEQYF. The CDR3 DNA is TGTGCCAGCAGCAAAGCGGGGGACAGGAGCTCCTACGAGCAGTACTTC.

The chain employs TRBV25-1 and TRBJ1-2; tentatively, D is TRBD1 (5 bases). This CDR3 contains 14 residues. Per the germline V gene, CDR1 is MGHDK and CDR2 is SYGVNS. Between the trimmed V and J ends, which lost 4 bases and 0 bases, there was a span of 9 bases. The CDR3 DNA is TGTGCCAGCAGTGCCCGGACACCTAACTATGGCTACACCTTC. It specifies CASSARTPNYGYTF.

This clone showed up just a few times. The identical CDR3 is also encoded by other nucleotide sequences in the sample. The chain employs TRBV15 and TRBJ2-2; D not certain. The germline gives CDR1 LNHNV, CDR2 YYDKDF (reference sequence). This CDR3 has 14 residues. The V end lost 0 bases, the J end lost 5 bases, and 7 bases lay between the germline ends. The CDR3 here is CATSRESWTGELFF. DNA of the CDR3: TGTGCCACCAGCAGAGAAAGTTGGACCGGGGAGCTGTTTTTT.

This chain uses TRBV29-1 with TRBJ1-1; 10 bases agree with TRBD1. Unmatched junction bases numbered 9, after V lost 8 bases and J lost 3 bases. CDR1 and CDR2 (germline): SQVTM, ANQGSEA. The CDR3 sequence is 14 residues long. DNA of the CDR3: TGCAGCTCGACAGGGGGCGTTATAGACACTGAAGCTTTCTTT. Translation gives CSSTGGVIDTEAFF.

The chain recombines TRBV19 with TRBJ2-1; 14 nucleotides match TRBD2. The V gene end was trimmed by 9 bases and the J gene end by 9 bases; junction bases not matched to a gene: 7. Germline V gene data show CDR1 as LNHDA and CDR2 as SQIVND (reference sequence). This CDR3 region has 14 residues. CDR3: CASRLAGGPSEQFF. The CDR3 DNA reads TGTGCCAGCCGACTAGCGGGAGGGCCCAGTGAGCAGTTCTTC.

The chain couples TRBV27 to TRBJ1-4; D is uncertain. Trimming took off 4 bases at V and 8 bases at J, with 5 bases between the two ends. CDR1 and CDR2 from the germline V gene are MNHEY and SMNVEV (reference sequence). This CDR3 is 11 amino acids long. The CDR3 DNA reads as TGTGCCAGCAGTTCAAGGGAAAAACTGTTTTTT. Translating it yields CASSSREKLFF. Based on the CDR3 plus reference TRBV27 and TRBJ1-4, the full variable domain is EAQVTQNPRYLITVTGKKLTVTCSQNMNHEYMSWYRQDPGLGLRQIYYSMNVEVTDKGDVPEGYKVSRKEKRNFPLILESPSPNQTSLYFCASSSREKLFFGSGTQLSVL.

The rearrangement joins TRBV30 to TRBJ1-5; 7 bases line up with TRBD1. The CDR3 extends over 15 amino acids. Germline V gene data show CDR1 as GTSNPN and CDR2 as SVGIG (reference sequence). V lost 2 bases and J lost 2; bases outside the gene matches: 6. The CDR3 spells CAWSYNRGGNQPQHF. In nucleotides, the CDR3 is TGTGCCTGGAGTTACAACAGGGGTGGCAATCAGCCCCAGCATTTT.

As concerns this clone: A read error may account for a junction end that differs from germline. J is TRBJ1-6 and V is TRBV19; no definite D call. The CDR3 runs to 12 residues. The germline V gene has CDR1 LNHDA and CDR2 SQIVND (reference sequence). Here the CDR3 reads CASSPGGSPRHF. In DNA form, the CDR3 reads TGTGCCAGTAGTCCCGGCGGCAGCCCCCGCCACTTT. Supplemented by reference TRBV19 and TRBJ1-6, the full variable domain reads DGGITQSPKYLFRKEGQNVTLSCEQNLNHDAMYWYRQDPGQGLRLIYYSQIVNDFQKGDIAEGYSVSREKKESFPLTVTSAQKNPTAFYLCASSPGGSPRHFGNGTRLTVT.

V and J are TRBV5-6 and TRBJ2-3; 11 bases match TRBD1. The CDR3 covers 15 residues. CDR1 SGHDT and CDR2 YYEEEE come from the germline V gene. Losses at the gene ends were 2 bases for V and 5 bases for J; bases not matched to a gene: 4. The CDR3 here is CASSLGQGAQDTQYF. CDR3 sequence (DNA): TGTGCCAGCAGCTTAGGACAGGGGGCGCAAGATACGCAGTATTTT.

This clone came up once. The CDR3 here is CASSSDLGRAFF. CDR3 coding DNA: TGTGCCAGCAGCTCGGACCTCGGAAGGGCTTTCTTT. The rearrangement links TRBV6-1 to TRBJ1-1, with D unresolved. V dropped 6 bases and J dropped 11 bases, with 16 bases sitting between them. CDR1 is MNHNS, CDR2 SASEGT, per germline. The CDR3 is made up of 12 amino acids.

The J gene is TRBJ2-7, the V gene TRBV4-2; the D is unclear. Trimming removed 1 base from V and 3 bases from J, with 16 bases in between. The CDR3 has 16 amino acids. Germline values: CDR1 LGHNA, CDR2 YNFKEQ. CDR3 in amino acids: CASSQGGRRDFYEQYF. The DNA of the CDR3 is TGTGCCAGCAGCCAAGGGGGAAGACGAGACTTCTACGAGCAGTACTTC.

The chain combines TRBV4-2 with TRBJ1-1; 7 bases fit TRBD1. Germline CDR1 is LGHNA and CDR2 is YNFKEQ. The V segment lost 3 bases and the J segment 4 bases; nucleotides outside the gene matches: 8. The CDR3 spans 15 residues. CDR3 protein: CASSQEQGFGTEAFF. The DNA of the CDR3 is TGTGCCAGCAGCCAGGAACAGGGGTTCGGCACTGAAGCTTTCTTT.

The V gene is TRBV9, the J gene TRBJ1-2; D is perhaps TRBD1 (6 bases). CDR1 and CDR2 (germline): SGDLS, YYNGEE. CDR3 length: 14 residues. V lost 4 bases and J 0 bases, leaving 10 bases between the germline ends. For the CDR3, the DNA is TGTGCCAGCAGCTCCCGGACAGCTAACTATGGCTACACCTTC. Translated: CASSSRTANYGYTF.

The chain carries TRBV15 and TRBJ2-3; D unclear. The V gene's germline CDR1 is LNHNV and CDR2 YYDKDF (reference sequence). The CDR3 is 14 residues long. Trimming shortened V by 8 bases and J by 1 base, and 13 bases separated the two germline ends. The CDR3 protein is CATDWGKRTDTQYF. The DNA for the CDR3 is TGTGCCACCGACTGGGGAAAGCGCACAGATACGCAGTATTTT. The full variable domain, with the rest looked up from reference TRBV15 and TRBJ2-3, is DAMVIQNPRYQVTQFGKPVTLSCSQTLNHNVMYWYQQKSSQAPKLLFHYYDKDFNNEADTPDNFQSRRPNTSFCFLDIRSPGLGDTAMYLCATDWGKRTDTQYFGPGTRLTVL.

This chain uses TRBV18 with TRBJ1-1; D is undetermined. V was shortened by 1 base and J by 1 base, with 4 bases between the two germline ends. From germline, CDR1 is KGHSH and CDR2 LQKENI. The CDR3 totals 13 residues. DNA for the CDR3: TGTGCCAGCTCACCACTGGAGAACACTGAAGCTTTCTTT. Encoded protein: CASSPLENTEAFF.

This chain connects TRBV7-3 to TRBJ2-1; 12 bases match TRBD2. V gave up 4 bases and J gave up 5 bases; unmatched junction bases: 9. Germline V gene data show CDR1 as SGHTA and CDR2 as FQGTGA. The CDR3 length is 17 residues. The CDR3 reads CASSSVPTSGRNNEQFF. The DNA for the CDR3 is TGTGCCAGCAGCTCCGTCCCGACTAGCGGGAGAAACAATGAGCAGTTCTTC.

The chain uses TRBV4-2 and TRBJ2-1; D call uncertain. The germline CDR1 and CDR2 sequences are LGHNA and YNFKEQ. V was trimmed by 4 bases and J by 5 bases, leaving 15 bases between them. There are 15 residues in the CDR3. CDR3 in amino acids: CASSRASDLDNEQFF. In DNA form, the CDR3 reads TGTGCCAGCAGCCGGGCCTCAGACCTTGACAATGAGCAGTTCTTC.

The chain employs TRBV28 and TRBJ2-7; 7 positions agree with TRBD2. The CDR3 has 14 residues. The trim removed 5 bases at V and 7 bases at J, leaving 11 bases unmatched. CDR1 and CDR2 (germline): MDHEN, SYDVKM. For the CDR3, the DNA is TGTGCCAGCAGTAGAGCGGGAACATCAAGAGAGCAGTACTTC. Residues: CASSRAGTSREQYF. The entire variable domain, with the rest obtained from reference TRBV28 and TRBJ2-7, is as follows: DVKVTQSSRYLVKRTGEKVFLECVQDMDHENMFWYRQDPGLGLRLIYFSYDVKMKEKGDIPEGYSVSREKKERFSLILESASTNQTSMYLCASSRAGTSREQYFGPGTRLTVT.

This clone has more than one count but fewer than ten. V gene TRBV7-6 combines with J gene TRBJ1-6, with D unclear. CDR3 length equals 12 residues. The V gene lost 2 bases and the J gene lost 6 bases, with 2 bases spanning the gap. Germline V lookup: CDR1 SGHVS, CDR2 FNYEAQ. CDR3 sequence reads: CASSLRNSPLHF. Written as DNA, the CDR3 is TGTGCCAGCAGCTTACGTAATTCACCCCTCCACTTT.

The chain carries TRBV28 and TRBJ1-5; D ambiguous. The CDR3 is 11 amino acids. The germline V gene has CDR1 MDHEN and CDR2 SYDVKM. The V gene lost 10 bases and the J gene lost 7 bases, with 11 bases spanning the gap. The CDR3 nucleotides are TGTGCCACCCAGAACGGGCAGCCCCAGCATTTT. Translating it yields CATQNGQPQHF.

With respect to this clone: One end of the junction varies from germline; a read error may be responsible. V is TRBV5-1 and J is TRBJ2-7, with D hard to call. The germline V gene encodes CDR1 SGHRS and CDR2 YFSETQ. The CDR3 spans 14 residues. The chain's CDR3 is CASSLGDASNEQYF. The CDR3, as DNA: TGCGCCAGCAGCTTGGGAGACGCCTCCAACGAGCAGTACTTC. The full variable domain, rest sourced from reference TRBV5-1 and TRBJ2-7, is KAGVTQTPRYLIKTRGQQVTLSCSPISGHRSVSWYQQTPGQGLQFLFEYFSETQRNKGNFPGRFSGRQFSNSRSEMNVSTLELGDSALYLCASSLGDASNEQYFGPGTRLTVT.

The rearrangement links TRBV9 to TRBJ2-1; 11 positions agree with TRBD2. Per the germline V gene, CDR1 is SGDLS and CDR2 is YYNGEE. CDR3 size: 16 residues. Germline trimming cut 0 bases from V and 4 bases from J; bases unmatched to any gene: 3. CDR3 loop: CASSVAGTSGYNEQFF. In DNA, the CDR3 is TGTGCCAGCAGCGTAGCCGGGACTAGCGGTTACAATGAGCAGTTCTTC.

This clone came up once. This sequence joins TRBV28 and TRBJ1-1, with 9 bases lining up with TRBD1. The junction had 10 bases not matched to a gene; V was cut back by 4 bases and J by 7 bases. Germline V gene lookup returns CDR1 MDHEN and CDR2 SYDVKM. The CDR3 extends over 15 amino acids. For the CDR3, the DNA is TGTGCCAGCAGTTCGCCTACAGGGGGCGCTTATGAAGCTTTCTTT. Its protein product is CASSSPTGGAYEAFF.

V is TRBV11-2 and J is TRBJ2-1; D call uncertain. V lost 5 bases and J 10 bases, leaving 12 bases between the germline ends. The germline CDR1 and CDR2 sequences are SGHAT and FQNNGV. The CDR3 runs to 12 residues. The CDR3 spells CASSTPNREQFF. The CDR3 region has the DNA TGTGCCAGCAGCACTCCCAATAGAGAGCAGTTCTTC.

The genes are TRBV7-9 and TRBJ2-2; 10 bases are shared with TRBD2. The CDR3 is 17 amino acids. The germline V gene encodes CDR1 SEHNR and CDR2 FQNEAQ (reference sequence). V shed 5 bases, J shed 6 bases, and the junction held 12 bases outside the gene matches. The CDR3 bases are TGTGCCAGCAGCCCACCGACCGGGACTAGCGTCGCCGGGGAGCTGTTTTTT. As protein: CASSPPTGTSVAGELFF.